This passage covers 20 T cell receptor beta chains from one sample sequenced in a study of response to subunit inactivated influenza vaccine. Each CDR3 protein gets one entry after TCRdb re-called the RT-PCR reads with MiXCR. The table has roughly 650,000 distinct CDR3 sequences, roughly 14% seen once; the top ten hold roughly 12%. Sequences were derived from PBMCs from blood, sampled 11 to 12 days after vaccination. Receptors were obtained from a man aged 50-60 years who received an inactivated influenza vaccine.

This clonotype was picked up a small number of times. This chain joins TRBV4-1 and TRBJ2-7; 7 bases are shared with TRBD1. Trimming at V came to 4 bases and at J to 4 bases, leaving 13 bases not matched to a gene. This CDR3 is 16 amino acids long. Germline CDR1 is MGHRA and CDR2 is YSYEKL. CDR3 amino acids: CASSPSPGTALYEQYF. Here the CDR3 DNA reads TGCGCCAGCAGCCCCTCCCCCGGGACAGCCCTATACGAGCAGTACTTC.

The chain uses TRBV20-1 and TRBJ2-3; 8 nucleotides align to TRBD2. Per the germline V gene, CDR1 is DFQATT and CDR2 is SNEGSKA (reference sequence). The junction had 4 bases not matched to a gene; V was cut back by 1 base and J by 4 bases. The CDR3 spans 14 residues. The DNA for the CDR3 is TGCAGTGCTAGAGGACCGGGAGGGGCAGATACGCAGTATTTT. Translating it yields CSARGPGGADTQYF.

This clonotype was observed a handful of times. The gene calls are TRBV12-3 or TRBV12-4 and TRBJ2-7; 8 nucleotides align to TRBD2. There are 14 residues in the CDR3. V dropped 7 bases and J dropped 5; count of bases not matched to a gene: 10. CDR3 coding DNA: TGTGCCAGCACCCCAGGGGTAGCGGGGAACGAGCAGTACTTC. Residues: CASTPGVAGNEQYF.

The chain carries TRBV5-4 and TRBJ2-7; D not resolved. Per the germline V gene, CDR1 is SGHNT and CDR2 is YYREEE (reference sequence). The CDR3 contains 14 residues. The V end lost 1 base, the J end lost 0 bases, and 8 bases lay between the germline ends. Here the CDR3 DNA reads TGTGCCAGCAGCTTGTGGGAAACCTCCTACGAGCAGTACTTC. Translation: CASSLWETSYEQYF.

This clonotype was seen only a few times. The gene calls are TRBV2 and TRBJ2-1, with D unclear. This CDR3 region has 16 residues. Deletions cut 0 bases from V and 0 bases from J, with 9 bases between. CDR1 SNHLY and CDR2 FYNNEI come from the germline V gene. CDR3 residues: CASSEAPRSSYNEQFF. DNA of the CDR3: TGTGCCAGCAGTGAAGCTCCACGGAGCTCCTACAATGAGCAGTTCTTC.

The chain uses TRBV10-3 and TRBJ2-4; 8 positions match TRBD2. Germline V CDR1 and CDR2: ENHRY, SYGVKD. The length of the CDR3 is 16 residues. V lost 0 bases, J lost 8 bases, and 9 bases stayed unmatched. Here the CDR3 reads CAISESGSIGGDIQYF. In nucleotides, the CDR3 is TGTGCCATCAGTGAGTCCGGAAGCATCGGGGGGGACATTCAGTACTTC.

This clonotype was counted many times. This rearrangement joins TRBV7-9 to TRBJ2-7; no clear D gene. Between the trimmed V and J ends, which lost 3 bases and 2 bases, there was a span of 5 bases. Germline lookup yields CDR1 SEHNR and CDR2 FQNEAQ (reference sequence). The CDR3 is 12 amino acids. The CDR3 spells CASSFVAYEQYF. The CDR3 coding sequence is TGTGCCAGCAGCTTCGTAGCCTACGAGCAGTACTTC.

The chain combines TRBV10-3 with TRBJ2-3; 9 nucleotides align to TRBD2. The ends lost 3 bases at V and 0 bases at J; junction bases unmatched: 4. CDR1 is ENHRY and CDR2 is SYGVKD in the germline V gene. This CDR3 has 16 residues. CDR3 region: CAISDLAGRSTDTQYF. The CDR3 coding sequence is TGTGCCATCAGTGACCTAGCGGGACGAAGCACAGATACGCAGTATTTT.

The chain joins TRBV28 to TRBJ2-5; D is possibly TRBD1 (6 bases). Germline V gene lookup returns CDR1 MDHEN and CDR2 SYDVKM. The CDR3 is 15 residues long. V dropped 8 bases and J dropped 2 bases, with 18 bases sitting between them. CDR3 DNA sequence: TGTGCCAGCGAATTGGGCAGGGGCCCTCAAGAGACCCAGTACTTC. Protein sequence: CASELGRGPQETQYF.

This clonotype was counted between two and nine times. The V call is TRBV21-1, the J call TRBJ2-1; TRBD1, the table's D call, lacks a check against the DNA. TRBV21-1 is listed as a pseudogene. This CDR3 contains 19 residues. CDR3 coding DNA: TGTGCCAGCAGCAAAGTAGTGCCAAGGAGGACAGAGGTTTACAATGAGCAGTTCTTC. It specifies CASSKVVPRRTEVYNEQFF.

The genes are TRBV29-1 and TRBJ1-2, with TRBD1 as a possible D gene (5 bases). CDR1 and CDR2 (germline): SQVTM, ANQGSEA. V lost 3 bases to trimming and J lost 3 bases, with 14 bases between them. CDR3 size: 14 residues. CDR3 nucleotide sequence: TGCAGCGTTGACCGGGGGAGGACGGACTATGGCTACACCTTC. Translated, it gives CSVDRGRTDYGYTF.

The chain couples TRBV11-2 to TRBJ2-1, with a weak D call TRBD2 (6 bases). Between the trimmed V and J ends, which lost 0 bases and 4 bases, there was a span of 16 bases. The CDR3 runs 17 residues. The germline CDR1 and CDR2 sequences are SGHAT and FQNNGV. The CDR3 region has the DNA TGTGCCAGCAGCTTAGATTTGTTCGGGAGTAGGTACAATGAGCAGTTCTTC. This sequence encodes CASSLDLFGSRYNEQFF.

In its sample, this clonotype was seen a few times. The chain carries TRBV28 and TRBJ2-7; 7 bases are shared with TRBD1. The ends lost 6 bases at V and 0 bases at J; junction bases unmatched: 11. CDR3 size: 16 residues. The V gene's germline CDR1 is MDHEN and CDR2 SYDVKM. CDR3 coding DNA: TGTGCCAGCAGCTCAACCGGGACAGTGACCTCCTACGAGCAGTACTTC. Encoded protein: CASSSTGTVTSYEQYF.

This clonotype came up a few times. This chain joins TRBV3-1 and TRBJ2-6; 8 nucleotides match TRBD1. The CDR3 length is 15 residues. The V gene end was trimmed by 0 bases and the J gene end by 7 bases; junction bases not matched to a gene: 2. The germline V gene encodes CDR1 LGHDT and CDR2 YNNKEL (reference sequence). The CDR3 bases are TGTGCCAGCAGCCAAGAAGACAGGGGAGCCAACGTCCTGACTTTC. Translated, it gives CASSQEDRGANVLTF.

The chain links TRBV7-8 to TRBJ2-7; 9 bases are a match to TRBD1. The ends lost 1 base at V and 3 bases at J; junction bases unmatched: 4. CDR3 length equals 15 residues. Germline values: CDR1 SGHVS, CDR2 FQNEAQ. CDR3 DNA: TGTGCCAGCAGCTTAGATGGACAGGGGTACTACGAGCAGTACTTC. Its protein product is CASSLDGQGYYEQYF.

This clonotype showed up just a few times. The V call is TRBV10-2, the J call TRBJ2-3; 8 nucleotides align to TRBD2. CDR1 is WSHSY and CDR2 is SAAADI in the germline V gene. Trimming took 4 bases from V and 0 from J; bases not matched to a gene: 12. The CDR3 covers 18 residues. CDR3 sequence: CASSGLAGFVGSTDTQYF. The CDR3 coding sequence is TGCGCCAGCAGTGGGTTAGCGGGATTCGTCGGGAGCACAGATACGCAGTATTTT.

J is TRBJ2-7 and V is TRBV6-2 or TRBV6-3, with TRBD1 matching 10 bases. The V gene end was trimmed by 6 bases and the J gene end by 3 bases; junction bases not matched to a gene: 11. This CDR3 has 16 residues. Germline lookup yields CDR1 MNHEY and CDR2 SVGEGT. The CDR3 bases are TGTGCCAGCAGAAACGCCCCCGGGACAGGGGTCTACGAGCAGTACTTC. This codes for CASRNAPGTGVYEQYF.

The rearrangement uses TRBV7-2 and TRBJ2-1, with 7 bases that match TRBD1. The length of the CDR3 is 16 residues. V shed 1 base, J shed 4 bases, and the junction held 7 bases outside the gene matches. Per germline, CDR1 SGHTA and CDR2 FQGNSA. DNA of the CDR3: TGTGCCAGCAGCTTAGTTGGGACAGCCCTATACAATGAGCAGTTCTTC. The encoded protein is CASSLVGTALYNEQFF.

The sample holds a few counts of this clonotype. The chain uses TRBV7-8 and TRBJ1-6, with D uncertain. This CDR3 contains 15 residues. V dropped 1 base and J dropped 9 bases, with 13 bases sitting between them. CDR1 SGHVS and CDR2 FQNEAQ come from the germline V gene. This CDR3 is CASSLGLGIGSPLHF. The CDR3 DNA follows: TGTGCCAGCAGCTTAGGATTGGGGATCGGTTCACCCCTCCACTTT.

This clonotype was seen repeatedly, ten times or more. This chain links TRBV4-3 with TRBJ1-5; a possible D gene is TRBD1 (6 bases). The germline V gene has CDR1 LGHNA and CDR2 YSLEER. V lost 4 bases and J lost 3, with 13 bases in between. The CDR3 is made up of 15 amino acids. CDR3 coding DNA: TGCGCCAGCAGCCCCGAGCCAGGGGTCAATCAGCCCCAGCATTTT. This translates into CASSPEPGVNQPQHF.